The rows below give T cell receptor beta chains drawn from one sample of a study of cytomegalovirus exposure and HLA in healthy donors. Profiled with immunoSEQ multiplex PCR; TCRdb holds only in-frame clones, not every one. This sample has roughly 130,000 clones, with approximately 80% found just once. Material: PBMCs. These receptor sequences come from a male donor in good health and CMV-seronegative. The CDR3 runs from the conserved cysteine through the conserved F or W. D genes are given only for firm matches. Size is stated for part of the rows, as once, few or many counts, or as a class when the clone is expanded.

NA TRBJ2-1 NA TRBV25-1 TGTGCCAGCAGTGGAGGGTATGAGCAGTTCTTC CASSGGYEQFF
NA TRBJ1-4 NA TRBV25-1 TGTGCCAGCAGTCCGATTGGAGAGTTGCGTGAAAAACTGTTTTTT CASSPIGELREKLFF
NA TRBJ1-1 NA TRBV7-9 TGTTCCAGCAGCGAAGCTAACACTGAAGCTTTCTTT CSSSEANTEAFF
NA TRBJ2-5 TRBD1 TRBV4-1 TGCGCCAGCAGCCACTACCTACCGGGACAGCTAGAGGAGACCCAGTACTTC CASSHYLPGQLEETQYF
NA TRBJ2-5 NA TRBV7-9 TGTGCCAGCAGCTTGCGCAGGGGGGCGGAAGAGACCCAGTACTTC CASSLRRGAEETQYF
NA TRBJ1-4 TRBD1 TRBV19 TGTGCCAGTAGTCCAAGAAAGGGGGCAGGTGAAAAACTGTTTTTT CASSPRKGAGEKLFF
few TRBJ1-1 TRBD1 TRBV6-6 TGTGCCAGCAGTTACTCGCCGACAGGGCTAGCTTTCTTT CASSYSPTGLAFF
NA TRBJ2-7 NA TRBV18 TGTGCCAGCTCTAACCAGGTTAGGGAGCAGTACTTC CASSNQVREQYF
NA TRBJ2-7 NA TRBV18 TGTGCCAGCTCACCCCTTCTCTCCCAGGTTTACGAGCAGTACTTC CASSPLLSQVYEQYF
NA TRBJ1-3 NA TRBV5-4 TGTGCCAGCAGCTTGCAGGGCTTCTCTGGAAACACCATATATTTT CASSLQGFSGNTIYF
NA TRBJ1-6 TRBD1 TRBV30 TGTGCCTGGAGGTCTGGGGACAGGGGCAATTCACCCCTCCACTTT CAWRSGDRGNSPLHF
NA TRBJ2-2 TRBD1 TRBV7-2 TGTGCCAGCAGCTTAGAAGGGGGCAGAAACACCGGGGAGCTGTTTTTT CASSLEGGRNTGELFF
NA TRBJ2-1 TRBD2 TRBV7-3 TGTGCCAGCAGCTTAACGGGCGGGGGGGCCTCCTACAATGAGCAGTTCTTC CASSLTGGGASYNEQFF
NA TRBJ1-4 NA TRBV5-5 TGTGCCAGCCGAACAGGTTCCCAGTCAACAAATGAAAAACTGTTTTTT CASRTGSQSTNEKLFF
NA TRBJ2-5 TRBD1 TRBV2 TGTGCCAGCAGCTTCGACAGGGGGCTAGGGGAGACCCAGTACTTC CASSFDRGLGETQYF
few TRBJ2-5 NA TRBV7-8 TGTGCCAGCAGCCCGTACAACCAAGAGACCCAGTACTTC CASSPYNQETQYF
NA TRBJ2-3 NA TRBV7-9 TGTGCCAGCAGCACCGGGACATCGAACACAGATACGCAGTATTTT CASSTGTSNTDTQYF
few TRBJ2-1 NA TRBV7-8 TGTGCCAGCAGCTTATCCGGCGGACTAATCTCCTACAATGAGCAGTTCTTC CASSLSGGLISYNEQFF
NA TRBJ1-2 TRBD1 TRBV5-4 TGTGCCACCCAGACAGGGGGTTACTATGGCTACACCTTC CATQTGGYYGYTF
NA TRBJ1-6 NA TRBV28 TGTGCCAGCAGTTTTGGGGCCAGATATAATTCACCCCTCCACTTT CASSFGARYNSPLHF
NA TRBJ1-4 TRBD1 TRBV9 TGTGCCAGCAGCGGAACAGGGGTGGCTAATGAAAAACTGTTTTTT CASSGTGVANEKLFF
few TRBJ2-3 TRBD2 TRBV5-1 TGCGCCAGCAGCGGGACTAGCGGGAGGGCCGGAGATACGCAGTATTTT CASSGTSGRAGDTQYF
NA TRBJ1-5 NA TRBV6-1 TGTGCCAGCACGGTAGAGCTCAATCAGCCCCAGCATTTT CASTVELNQPQHF
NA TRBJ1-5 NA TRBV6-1 TGTGCCAGCAGTGAAGCGGGGGGGAGCAATCAGCCCCAGCATTTT CASSEAGGSNQPQHF
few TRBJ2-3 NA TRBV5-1 TGCGCCAGCAGCGGTTCCCCCGTACAGGGCATCGCTAGCACAGATACGCAGTATTTT CASSGSPVQGIASTDTQYF